The rows below give T cell receptor gamma chains drawn from one sample of a study of intestinal T cells in coeliac disease. TCRdb re-identified clones in the multiplex PCR reads via CATT. Among about 1,100 gamma-chain clones, about 58% were seen once, and the ten largest hold 10% to 15%. Sequencing was carried out using a duodenal biopsy. These receptors all stem from a human donor with celiac disease. Each CDR3 is given with its conserved first and last residue. The size entry is marked missing in some rows and otherwise reads once, few, many or a size class.

CDR3nt: TGTGCCACCTGGGATATTCATTATTATAAGAAACTCTTT
CDR3aa: CATWDIHYYKKLF
j_gene: TRGJ1/TRGJ2
v_gene: TRGV8
abundance: large

CDR3nt: TGTGCTGCGTGGGATGATTATTATAAGAAACTCTTT
CDR3aa: CAAWDDYYKKLF
j_gene: TRGJ1/TRGJ2
v_gene: TRGV10
abundance: large

CDR3nt: TGTGCCACCTGGGATAATTATAGGAAACTCTTT
CDR3aa: CATWDNYRKLF
j_gene: TRGJ1/TRGJ2
v_gene: TRGV8
abundance: few

CDR3nt: TGTGCCACCTGGGACGGTTTCTGGACCACTGGTTGGTTCAAGATATTT
CDR3aa: CATWDGFWTTGWFKIF
j_gene: TRGJP1
v_gene: TRGV2
abundance: .

CDR3nt: TGTGCTGCGTGGGGGGTATATTATAAGAAACTCTTT
CDR3aa: CAAWGVYYKKLF
j_gene: TRGJ1/TRGJ2
v_gene: TRGV10
abundance: .

CDR3nt: TGTGCCACCTGGGATGGGACCGGAGTTTATTATAAGAAACTCTTT
CDR3aa: CATWDGTGVYYKKLF
j_gene: TRGJ1/TRGJ2
v_gene: TRGV4
abundance: once

CDR3nt: TGTGCCACCTGGGGATTATGTAGTGATTGGATCAAGACGTTT
CDR3aa: CATWGLCSDWIKTF
j_gene: TRGJP2
v_gene: TRGV3
abundance: .

CDR3nt: TGTGCCGACCGGCGGGGGAAGAAACTCTTT
CDR3aa: CADRRGKKLF
j_gene: TRGJ1/TRGJ2
v_gene: TRGV8
abundance: .

CDR3nt: TGTGCCACCTGGGACAGGCTGGCTCGGAATTATTATAAGAAACTCTTT
CDR3aa: CATWDRLARNYYKKLF
j_gene: TRGJ1/TRGJ2
v_gene: TRGV5
abundance: .

CDR3nt: TGTGCGACCTGGGATAGGCGTGGGGGTAGTGATTGGATCAAGACGTTT
CDR3aa: CATWDRRGGSDWIKTF
j_gene: TRGJP2
v_gene: TRGV8
abundance: once

CDR3nt: TGTGCCACCTGGGACGGCAAGATAAGTGATTGGATCAAGACGTTT
CDR3aa: CATWDGKISDWIKTF
j_gene: TRGJP2
v_gene: TRGV2
abundance: .

CDR3nt: TGTGCCACCTGGGACAGGCATAGGAAACTCTTT
CDR3aa: CATWDRHRKLF
j_gene: TRGJ1/TRGJ2
v_gene: TRGV3
abundance: large

CDR3nt: TGTGCCTGCTGGATTAGCATCGATAATTCCCATAAGAAACTCTTT
CDR3aa: CACWISIDNSHKKLF
j_gene: TRGJ1/TRGJ2
v_gene: TRGV11
abundance: .

CDR3nt: TGTGCCGACCTGGGACGGGCCTGGGATTATAAGAAACTCTTT
CDR3aa: CADLGRAWDYKKLF
j_gene: TRGJ1/TRGJ2
v_gene: TRGV2
abundance: .

CDR3nt: TGTGCCTTGTGGGAGGGACTCAAGAAACTCTTT
CDR3aa: CALWEGLKKLF
j_gene: TRGJ1/TRGJ2
v_gene: TRGV9
abundance: .

CDR3nt: TGTGCCTTGTGGGAGGTGTCCCATTATTATAAGAAACTCTTT
CDR3aa: CALWEVSHYYKKLF
j_gene: TRGJ1/TRGJ2
v_gene: TRGV9
abundance: .

CDR3nt: TGTGCTGCGTGGGATCTAAAAATCTTT
CDR3aa: CAAWDLKIF
j_gene: TRGJ1/TRGJ2
v_gene: TRGV10
abundance: .

CDR3nt: TGTGCCACCTGGGACGGAAGCCGGGGTAGTAGTGATTGGATCAAGACGTTT
CDR3aa: CATWDGSRGSSDWIKTF
j_gene: TRGJP2
v_gene: TRGV2
abundance: .

CDR3nt: TGTGCCACCTGGGTTGGGTATAAGAAACTCTTT
CDR3aa: CATWVGYKKLF
j_gene: TRGJ1/TRGJ2
v_gene: TRGV3
abundance: .